The T cell receptor beta chain described here comes from a study of cytomegalovirus exposure and HLA in healthy donors. Study outcomes and limitations: Under in vitro conditions, three CMV-associated chains were confirmed as specific for CMV antigens. The authors enumerated roughly 180 TCR beta chains as linked to cytomegalovirus.

Notes on this clone: Its antigen is currently unknown.

Only in-frame clones appear in the TCRdb table, and some are missing; sequencing was by immunoSEQ multiplex PCR. In the table there are 130,000 to 150,000 clones, roughly nine tenths of which are singletons. V dropped 4 bases and J dropped 2 bases, with 15 bases sitting between them. The CDR3 extends over 16 amino acids. Germline V gene lookup returns CDR1 MGHRA and CDR2 YSYEKL. The V gene is TRBV4-1, the J gene TRBJ1-5; D uncertain. Sequences were obtained from PBMCs. The receptor's source is a man between 18 and 35 years old in good health and CMV-seronegative. The CDR3 is CASSPLDWRGNQPQHF. In DNA, the CDR3 is TGCGCCAGCAGCCCACTCGACTGGCGGGGCAATCAGCCCCAGCATTTT.